These T cell receptor beta chains were read from a single sample in a study of metastatic and nonmetastatic thyroid tumors. TCRdb re-called the PCR reads via MiXCR. The repertoire holds about 14,000 clones, with about 12% as singletons. The sample consisted of blood. The origin of the receptors is a female donor with papillary thyroid cancer or a benign thyroid nodule (not recorded which). Some clones in this sample may be carry-over from other donors' samples. The conserved cysteine and the conserved F or W are not part of the CDR3 here. A D gene is named only where the DNA matches it firmly.

>TRBD1|TRBV6-1
ASSAGTGKIETQY
>NA|TRBV6-1
ASSHTGRSGNTIY
>NA|TRBV28
ASSPAVSAHGGYT
>TRBD1|TRBV14
ASSQGGTGGFRQETQY
>NA|TRBV5-1
ASSLAVGIYEQY
>TRBD2|TRBV6-1
ASSEAVWTSGYNEQF
>TRBD1|TRBV15
ATSRKDRNYEHY
>TRBD1|TRBV5-6
ASSLGTGVAEETQY
>NA|TRBV5-5
ASSWDLSSYEQY
>NA|TRBV19
ASKDRPPGAEAF
>NA|TRBV5-6
ASSGRNQPQH
>NA|TRBV6-2/TRBV6-3
ASSYLRTPNSGNTIY
>NA|TRBV12-3/TRBV12-4
ASSLLQDTTEAF
>NA|TRBV3-1
ASSQGAGWGTEAF
>TRBD2|TRBV5-1
ASSLGTSGSDEQY
>NA|TRBV2
AISPDRNEQF
>TRBD2|TRBV6-1
ASSLRGSPGETQY
>NA|TRBV28
ASSSFGTSNTEAF
>TRBD1|TRBV2
ARGQGYTEAF
>NA|TRBV29-1
SALSIRETQY
>TRBD2|TRBV27
ASSLSGMYEQY
>TRBD2|TRBV3-1
ASSHQALAGAGELF
>TRBD2|TRBV9
ASSVEGSGGRSSYNEQF
>NA|TRBV20-1
SARTDTLSTDTQY
>TRBD2|TRBV19
ASSPWTSGRDEQF
>TRBD1|TRBV9
ASSSQTGRETQY
>NA|TRBV19
ASSITRDPNYEQY
>NA|TRBV12-5
ASAKGGSNEKLF
>NA|TRBV29-1
SAGDGLGPQH
>NA|TRBV11-1
ASSLGRNSGGYT
>TRBD2|TRBV5-1
ASSSLASGNNEQF
>TRBD2|TRBV5-5
ASSLGLAGGIVVTDTQY